This T cell receptor (beta chain) stems from a study of cytotoxic CD8 clonotypes in ibrutinib-treated CLL. Measured with immunoSEQ multiplex PCR; TCRdb has only the in-frame clones, and not every one. The sample holds approximately 84,000 clones, around 79% seen once. Trimming took off 7 bases at V and 1 base at J, with 10 bases between the two ends. Germline values: CDR1 SQVTM, CDR2 ANQGSEA. The CDR3 consists of 12 residues. The sequence came from a human donor with chronic lymphocytic leukemia. Sequencing used PBMCs, obtained after 12 months of ibrutinib treatment. The chain uses TRBV29-1 and TRBJ1-1; D remains ambiguous. The DNA for the CDR3 is TGCAGCGCAACAAAGGGGAACACTGAAGCTTTCTTT. Its translation is CSATKGNTEAFF.